Listed below are T cell receptor beta chains from one sample, sequenced in a study of T-cell reconstitution after alpha-beta-depleted transplantation in children. Using its own MiXCR run on the PCR reads, TCRdb lists one record per CDR3 protein. The sample comprises about 400,000 distinct CDR3 sequences, roughly 20% of which are singletons, and 3% to 4.5% rests with the top ten. This specimen consisted of PBMCs from the stem cell graft donor, obtained from the stem cell graft. The receptors shown here come from a human donor who donated a stem cell graft to a child with acute myeloid leukemia. Each CDR3 is given with its conserved first and last residue. D genes are given only for firm matches. Not all rows give a size; the values are once, few, many and, for expanded clones, a class.

V	size	D	J	CDR3	DNA
TRBV4-3	-	-	TRBJ2-7	CASSQDSKGPYEQYF	TGCGCCAGCAGCCAAGACTCGAAAGGACCCTACGAGCAGTACTTC
TRBV12-3/TRBV12-4	many	-	TRBJ2-2	CASSLGGGRANTGELFF	TGTGCCAGCAGTTTAGGAGGAGGCAGGGCGAACACCGGGGAGCTGTTTTTT
TRBV7-9	-	-	TRBJ2-5	CASSFESPYQTQYF	TGTGCCAGCAGCTTCGAGAGCCCATATCAGACCCAGTACTTC
TRBV15	-	TRBD1	TRBJ2-7	CATSRPGDRAYEQYF	TGTGCCACCAGCAGACCCGGGGACAGGGCTTACGAGCAGTACTTC
TRBV12-3/TRBV12-4	many	TRBD1	TRBJ1-1	CASSLVRDRREAFF	TGTGCCAGCAGTTTAGTCCGGGACAGGAGAGAAGCTTTCTTT
TRBV7-2	-	-	TRBJ2-3	CASRLGVGASTDTQYF	TGTGCCAGCCGCTTAGGGGTCGGGGCTAGCACAGATACGCAGTATTTT
TRBV23-1	-	TRBD2	TRBJ2-1	CASSQAPSGSSYNEQFF	TGCGCCAGCAGTCAAGCCCCTAGCGGGAGCTCCTACAATGAGCAGTTCTTC
TRBV25-1	-	TRBD1	TRBJ2-7	CASSEWRQGVNYEQYF	TGTGCCAGCAGTGAATGGAGGCAGGGGGTAAACTACGAGCAGTACTTC
TRBV28	-	-	TRBJ1-2	CASSSTGPGYTF	TGTGCCAGCAGTTCGACAGGCCCTGGCTACACCTTC
TRBV20-1	-	-	TRBJ2-1	CSARDPFTKGYNEQFF	TGCAGTGCTAGAGATCCATTCACCAAGGGGTACAATGAGCAGTTCTTC
TRBV28	few	-	TRBJ2-7	CASSLGSTWGYEQYF	TGTGCCAGCAGTTTGGGGTCGACCTGGGGCTACGAGCAGTACTTC
TRBV20-1	-	TRBD2	TRBJ2-1	CSARAGSGSFYEQFF	TGCAGTGCTAGAGCGGGTAGCGGGAGTTTCTATGAGCAGTTCTTC
TRBV5-1	-	TRBD1	TRBJ2-1	CASILWVAGQGRNNEQFF	TGCGCCAGCATCTTGTGGGTGGCGGGACAGGGGCGAAACAATGAGCAGTTCTTC
TRBV5-1	many	-	TRBJ2-3	CASSFQDQSTDTQYF	TGCGCCAGCAGCTTCCAGGACCAAAGCACAGATACGCAGTATTTT
TRBV20-1	many	-	TRBJ1-1	CSASIWTTEAFF	TGCAGTGCTAGTATTTGGACCACTGAAGCTTTCTTT
TRBV29-1	few	-	TRBJ2-5	CSVEESRETQYF	TGCAGCGTTGAAGAAAGCCGAGAGACCCAGTACTTC
TRBV6-5	many	-	TRBJ1-4	CASSYGPGAEKLFF	TGTGCCAGCAGTTACGGCCCAGGTGCGGAAAAACTGTTTTTT
TRBV20-1	many	-	TRBJ1-3	CSARDTGSGNTIYF	TGCAGTGCTAGAGATACAGGATCGGGTAACACCATATATTTT
TRBV7-2	few	TRBD2	TRBJ2-7	CASSEPSGRAHYEQYF	TGTGCCAGCAGCGAGCCTAGCGGGAGGGCCCACTACGAGCAGTACTTC
TRBV2	-	TRBD1	TRBJ1-1	CASRTEQGANTEAFF	TGTGCCAGCAGGACCGAACAGGGGGCGAACACTGAAGCTTTCTTT
TRBV5-1	-	TRBD2	TRBJ2-1	CASSLGSGRHNEQFF	TGCGCCAGCAGCTTGGGGAGCGGGAGGCACAATGAGCAGTTCTTC
TRBV6-5	few	TRBD1	TRBJ2-2	CASSSPLTGSLSGELFF	TGTGCCAGCAGTTCTCCACTGACAGGGTCGTTATCCGGGGAGCTGTTTTTT
TRBV29-1	-	-	TRBJ2-3	CSVALRTTDTQYF	TGCAGCGTTGCTCTGAGGACCACAGATACGCAGTATTTT
TRBV6-1	few	-	TRBJ2-7	CASSGDRNSYEQYF	TGTGCCAGCAGTGGTGACCGAAACTCCTACGAGCAGTACTTC
TRBV28	many	-	TRBJ2-1	CASSFPEEQFF	TGTGCCAGCAGTTTCCCCGAGGAGCAGTTCTTC
TRBV5-6	-	-	TRBJ2-5	CASSLQAWGGTQYF	TGTGCCAGCAGCTTACAGGCCTGGGGCGGGACCCAGTACTTC
TRBV5-1	-	TRBD2	TRBJ2-3	CASSLLIAGTSTDTQYF	TGCGCCAGCAGCTTGTTGATAGCGGGAACTAGCACAGATACGCAGTATTTT
TRBV28	few	TRBD2	TRBJ2-3	CASTLAGGPDTQYF	TGTGCCAGCACCCTAGCGGGAGGGCCTGATACGCAGTATTTT
TRBV29-1	many	TRBD2	TRBJ2-5	CSAGTSGIGETQYF	TGCAGCGCTGGGACTAGCGGGATAGGAGAGACCCAGTACTTC
TRBV24-1	many	TRBD2	TRBJ2-1	CATDSGSTYNEQFF	TGTGCCACCGACAGCGGGAGCACCTACAATGAGCAGTTCTTC
TRBV4-3	-	-	TRBJ2-1	CASSLLAGLEQFF	TGCGCCAGCAGCCTCCTGGCGGGCCTCGAGCAGTTCTTC
TRBV9	-	-	TRBJ2-3	CASSANRPAGLADTQYF	TGTGCCAGCAGCGCGAACCGACCGGCAGGGCTGGCAGATACGCAGTATTTT
TRBV20-1	many	-	TRBJ2-1	CSAPDYNEQFF	TGCAGTGCTCCGGACTATAATGAGCAGTTCTTC
TRBV12-3/TRBV12-4	few	-	TRBJ2-3	CASRLDTSTDTQYF	TGTGCCAGCAGACTGGACACCAGCACAGATACGCAGTATTTT
TRBV6-5	few	-	TRBJ2-3	CASSYEDTGMNTQYF	TGTGCCAGCAGTTATGAGGACACGGGTATGAATACGCAGTATTTT
TRBV20-1	many	TRBD2	TRBJ2-5	CSAGTSGRFGETQYF	TGCAGTGCCGGGACTAGCGGGAGATTTGGGGAGACCCAGTACTTC
TRBV9	few	-	TRBJ1-1	CASSVETGTEAFF	TGTGCCAGCAGCGTAGAGACAGGCACTGAAGCTTTCTTT